The subject of this entry is one T cell receptor beta chain. Germline V gene lookup returns CDR1 SGDLS and CDR2 YYNGEE. The length of the CDR3 is 15 residues. V was pared by 0 bases and J by 5 bases, with 14 bases between. Here immunoSEQ multiplex PCR was the method, and the copy in TCRdb shows in-frame clones only, minus some. This sample has roughly 220,000 clones, with around 70% found just once. The data were taken from a study of cytotoxic CD8 clonotypes in ibrutinib-treated CLL. The sample in question was PBMCs, obtained after 12 months of ibrutinib treatment. The TCR was taken from a human donor with chronic lymphocytic leukemia. The V call is TRBV9, the J call TRBJ1-2, with D perhaps TRBD1 (5 bases). As DNA, the CDR3 is TGTGCCAGCAGCGTAGAGGGGTCAGGCTCATATGGCTACACCTTC. Protein sequence: CASSVEGSGSYGYTF.